This TCR beta chain was identified in a study of blood T cell repertoires in COVID-19. The wider study: Whether acute or convalescent, the COVID-19 samples came from the United States, Italy and Spain. Sample material is recorded as cDNA or gDNA derived from T cells, B-cell-depleted T cells, or PBMCs.

Per the authors' pipeline: The authors estimated nucleated cell counts from reference gene primer amplification. Clones were sequenced by immunoSEQ multiplex PCR, and TCRdb holds only the in-frame ones, with some missing. V and J calls and clone size are those listed in that table; D and trimming were worked out from the DNA. The top ten hold roughly 4.4% of the sample, which has about 140,000 clones, about four fifths seen once. CDR3 length equals 13 residues. The trim removed 8 bases at V and 4 bases at J, leaving 7 bases unmatched. Germline V lookup: CDR1 SNHLY, CDR2 FYNNEI. The source of this sequence is a human donor in a cohort sampled during active COVID-19. Material for sequencing was peripheral blood. The rearrangement uses TRBV2 and TRBJ2-5; 7 bases map to TRBD1. CDR3 nucleotides: TGTGCCAGCGACAGGGATGGGAGAGAGACCCAGTACTTC. Amino acid sequence: CASDRDGRETQYF.